This TCR beta chain was identified in a study of cytomegalovirus exposure and HLA in healthy donors (dated by TCRdb to about 2017). Broadly, across the study: An earlier analysis of 587 of the donors reported 276 Gb of sequence data and around 100 million unique TCR beta sequences obtained from about 200 million T cells. About 300 gigabases of sequencing data and approximately 93 million unique TCR sequences were included in an early release covering under 650 HLA-typed donors. Of the 300 to 400 genotyped donors, over 65% fell in the genetic ancestry cluster associated with self-reported Caucasian donors. The study was designed to test whether signatures of past pathogen exposure could be identified by cataloging public T cell receptors. Using immunosequencing, the study profiled T cell repertoires from fewer than 700 subjects and related those repertoires to cytomegalovirus serostatus. Besides the first cohort of hundreds of subjects, a separate validation cohort made up of about 120 different subjects was used. To predict cytomegalovirus infection status, the study brought together high-throughput TCR immunosequencing, statistical association of individual TCRs with disease status, and machine learning. A later analysis re-examined previously published TCR beta repertoires from just over 650 donors and added high-resolution HLA genotyping to investigate patterns of TCR occurrence. In the later analysis, no new phenotypic data were used to find candidate immune exposures; instead, reliance was placed on TCR beta sequences and their occurrence across donors. An earlier analysis of 587 of the donors used high-throughput TCR beta sequencing to judge whether each TCR beta V gene segment behaved as functional or pseudogenic. Alongside the repertoire data, information on donor age, sex, ethnicity and CMV serostatus was compiled. Genome-wide SNP genotypes for about 60% of the roughly 670 donors were used in a later genetic analysis, which treated that subset as a discovery cohort. All discovery cohort repertoires had been generated using a single sequencing platform. Both class I and class II loci were covered by HLA typing, at four-digit resolution. The number of donors typed differed by locus, with roughly 629-640 for A, B, C, DRB1 and DQB1, more than 500 for DQA1, 606 for DPA1, and around 460 for DPB1. Roughly five DR-DQ haplotypes were handled as single units for association and clustering because linkage in the cohort was strong. Among 398 genotyped donors of the cohort, an average of roughly 230,000 unique TCR beta nucleotide sequences was sequenced per donor, of which approximately 19% were non-productive.

In total, fewer than 750 healthy bone marrow donors made up the cohort. Cohort members were all nominally healthy when sampled, although unrecorded immune exposures were likely present. The donor was CMV seropositive and was included in the group of 250 to 350 seropositive cohort members. A peripheral blood sample was provided by each donor, and peripheral blood mononuclear cells were used for TCR beta sequencing. The Qiagen DNeasy Blood Extraction Kit was used to extract genomic DNA from the blood cell samples. Reading from cysteine to phenylalanine, the CDR3 counts 10 amino acids. The CDR3 DNA has 30 bases and is translated from base 1. According to the germline V gene, CDR1 reads MNHEY and CDR2 reads SVGAGI. A single count supports this clone. Its antigen remains undetermined. No base quality values were provided; no much bigger clone lies one nucleotide off. Receptor libraries were prepared by the immunoSEQ multiplex PCR assay. For the multiplex PCR, a mixture combining 60 forward primers for TCR Vbeta segments and 13 reverse primers for TCR Jbeta segments was used. The CDR3 region of rearranged TCR beta genes was amplified from genomic DNA by a multiplex PCR assay. Amplified TCR beta libraries were sequenced as 87-base-pair reads on the Illumina HiSeq System. On the study's bioinformatics: A later analysis tallied roughly 78 million unique TCR beta chains across the 700 or so repertoires, and approximately 12 million of those chains were shared by two or more donors. Raw reads were error-corrected and collapsed into unique sequences with a nearest-neighbor algorithm that merged closely related sequences to remove PCR and sequencing errors. Alignment of CDR3 sequences to IMGT reference sequences was used to assign V, D and J gene segments. For a sequence to be retained, a match of at least six nucleotides was required to both a V gene segment and a J gene segment. A rearrangement was called productive if the CDR3 had no stop codons and remained in frame with V and J, and every other rearrangement was called non-productive. Following IMGT convention, CDR3 was defined as the stretch from the second conserved V-encoded cysteine to the conserved J-encoded phenylalanine. The earlier analysis of 500 to 600 of the donors excluded sequences that lacked an unambiguous match to a single V gene segment. In an earlier analysis of several hundred of the donors, V segments were called functional above 56.7% productive rearrangements and were called segregating when the between-donor standard deviation exceeded 5%. A statistical classification framework was built for diagnosing cytomegalovirus status from the catalog of TCR beta chain sequences. V and J gene assignment, in a later analysis, came from comparing TCR nucleotide sequences with IMGT/GENE-DB human TR gene sequences. Using the TCRdist pipeline, a later analysis assigned CDR3 sequences along with most-parsimonious VDJ recombination scenarios. In a later analysis, each TCR beta chain was defined by its CDR3 amino acid sequence together with its V-gene family, and reads lacking a unique V-gene family were excluded. In a later analysis, 500 to 700 highly shared, low-generation-probability nucleotide sequences were removed to address suspected cross-contamination and a sequencing artifact. A later analysis calculated a clonal expansion index for each public chain from normalized within-repertoire ranks of inferred template counts. Generation probabilities in a later analysis came from a VDJ recombination model fitted to out-of-frame rearrangements, and those results were checked against IGoR. A later analysis scored TCR-TCR, TCR-HLA and TCR-CMV co-occurrence with hypergeometric tests, applying a repertoire-size bias correction to TCR pairs. A later analysis estimated false discovery rates by permuting HLA or CMV assignments 20 times. In a later analysis, co-occurring TCRs were grouped using DBSCAN, and TCRdist sequence similarity was added for clustering within HLA-allele-positive subsets. Co-occurrence clustering excluded repertoires with fewer than 30,000 or more than 120,000 public chains, plus five with anomalous nucleotide sharing. Here the immuneACCESS table is served through TCRdb, limited to in-frame sequences with V and J called. Missing clones are a known gap in these copies; in checked studies unresolved V genes cover under half, and the rest lacks a known reason. That table supplies the V and J calls and clone size; D and trimming were determined from the DNA. Across this sample there are around 87,000 clones, with 81% seen only once. The ten biggest clones cover approximately 1.3% of the sample.

What the research found in general, with its limitations: In a later analysis, most CMV-associated TCR beta chains were found to appear HLA-restricted, with HLA associations seemingly driven largely by CMV exposure. The classifier was reported to diagnose cytomegalovirus status with high specificity and sensitivity in both the original cohort and the validation cohort. In a later analysis, HLA-associated TCR beta chains were found to be more clonally expanded and to have lower generation probabilities than equally common non-associated chains. V-gene and J-gene trimming of TCR beta chains was associated with a missense DCLRE1C variant in a later genetic analysis, and the association was replicated in an independent cohort. Because HLA typing was unavailable for some donors at each locus, only the typed subset was used in association tests. In a later analysis, 15,000 to 20,000 TCR beta sequences were associated with specific HLA alleles at a false discovery rate of 0.05. While some public TCRs were present in many individuals, most TCR sequences turned up only very rarely across donors. A few of the identified cytomegalovirus-associated TCR beta chains were confirmed in vitro to be specific for cytomegalovirus antigens. The authors suggested that the approach could potentially be generalized to other disease states and immunological phenotypes. According to a later analysis, parvovirus B19, influenza, CMV and Epstein-Barr virus appeared linked to several top co-occurrence clusters. In a later analysis, the rate of TCR association differed among HLA loci, with DRB1 alleles having the most associated TCRs and HLA-C alleles having the fewest. In an earlier analysis of 587 of the donors, most TCR beta V segments appeared in productive rearrangements about 87% or about 30% of the time, broadly matching IMGT annotations. The sequencing pipeline was judged likely to have produced a cluster of highly shared sequence variants as a technical artifact. According to a later genetic analysis, donors in an Asian-associated ancestry cluster had fewer N-insertions in productive TCRs than the approximately 630-donor mean. When HLA alleles, especially DR and DQ, strongly co-occurred, attributing TCR associations to individual alleles was difficult. Some IMGT-functional V segments, including TRBV6-2 and TRBV6-3, could not be distinguished by the 87-base-pair reads and were therefore excluded. The cohort was sequenced for TCR beta chains only, and without alpha or paired-chain data the features that could be detected were limited. A further reported finding was that TCR beta sequences accurately predicted the HLA-A and HLA-B alleles for most subjects in the first cohort. The only immune exposure information available for the cohort was CMV serostatus. Over 15 rarely observed V segments, including chromosome 9 orphons, were excluded from the earlier analysis of almost 600 of the donors because counts were too low. Linkage disequilibrium might explain the correlated functional status among segregating V segments, but an unknown experimental factor could not be ruled out. A total of fewer than 200 TCR beta chains were listed by the study as associated with cytomegalovirus. Roughly uniform sequencing depth across donors was assumed in presence/absence analyses, although this assumption may not hold.

The origin of this receptor is a girl aged 2 to 10 in good health and CMV-seropositive. Sequencing was carried out using PBMCs. The chain was built from TRBV6-5 and TRBJ1-4; a weak D assignment points to TRBD1 (5 bases agree). CDR3 sequence: CVGGNEKLFF. The nucleotide sequence reads TGTGTCGGGGGAAATGAAAAACTGTTTTTT.